Below, 21 T cell receptor beta chains from the same sample are listed, as sequenced in a study of cytomegalovirus exposure and HLA in healthy donors. 60 Vbeta and 13 Jbeta primers were used in PCR. Method: immunoSEQ multiplex PCR; TCRdb's copy keeps in-frame clones and lacks some. Of under 200,000 clones detected, about 80% appear once; the ten largest clones hold 0.69%. The sample was PBMCs. The receptors here all came from a woman in her 40s in good health and CMV-seronegative.

V usage is TRBV6-1 and J usage is TRBJ2-7, with D perhaps matching TRBD2 (5 bases). Germline V gene lookup returns CDR1 MNHNS and CDR2 SASEGT. This CDR3 is 13 amino acids long. The ends were cut back, 8 bases at V and 3 bases at J, with 14 bases in the middle. The CDR3 reads CASRRQVDYEQYF. The CDR3 nucleotides are TGTGCCAGCCGGAGGCAGGTGGACTACGAGCAGTACTTC.

The chain is built from TRBV6-5 and TRBJ1-2; the D is unclear. The CDR3 consists of 15 residues. Germline CDR1 MNHEY, CDR2 SVGAGI. The ends were cut back, 6 bases at V and 3 bases at J, with 17 bases in the middle. The chain's CDR3 is CASRAGIDPYYGYTF. The CDR3 DNA is TGTGCCAGCAGAGCCGGGATAGACCCTTACTATGGCTACACCTTC.

The V gene is TRBV5-4, the J gene TRBJ2-2; 7 bases map to TRBD1. CDR1 and CDR2 from the germline V gene are SGHNT and YYREEE (reference sequence). This CDR3 is built from 14 residues. The trim removed 5 bases at V and 4 bases at J, leaving 5 bases unmatched. CDR3 protein: CASSYAGGTGELFF. The CDR3 region has the DNA TGTGCCAGCAGTTATGCAGGGGGCACCGGGGAGCTGTTTTTT.

V is TRBV6-6 and J is TRBJ2-5; 10 positions match TRBD2. The V gene's germline CDR1 is MNHNY and CDR2 SVGAGI (reference sequence). The CDR3 length is 16 residues. The J segment lost 2 bases and the V segment lost 0 bases, leaving 3 bases of the junction unmatched. CDR3 in DNA: TGTGCCAGCAGTTACTCTCTAGCGGGAGTACAAGAGACCCAGTACTTC. Residues: CASSYSLAGVQETQYF.

The CDR3 reads CASSPQGSAGQGANQPQHF. CDR3 DNA: TGTGCCAGCAGCCCCCAGGGATCGGCGGGACAGGGGGCAAACCAGCCCCAGCATTTT. The rearrangement uses TRBV7-9 and TRBJ1-5; 12 nucleotides align to TRBD1. The germline V gene encodes CDR1 SEHNR and CDR2 FQNEAQ (reference sequence). This CDR3 has 19 residues. V lost 5 bases, J lost 7 bases, and 18 bases stayed unmatched. The full variable domain, with the rest looked up from reference TRBV7-9 and TRBJ1-5, is DTGVSQNPRHKITKRGQNVTFRCDPISEHNRLYWYRQTLGQGPEFLTYFQNEAQLEKSRLLSDRFSAERPKGSFSTLEIQRTEQGDSAMYLCASSPQGSAGQGANQPQHFGDGTRLSIL.

The chain combines TRBV18 with TRBJ2-3; 9 nucleotides agree with TRBD1. J was trimmed by 3 bases and V by 3 bases; bases with no gene match: 16. The CDR3 runs to 19 residues. Per the germline V gene, CDR1 is KGHSH and CDR2 is LQKENI. The CDR3 bases are TGTGCCAGCTCACCCGTCCAGCTGGGGTCCGGGACAGGGACAGATACGCAGTATTTT. This encodes CASSPVQLGSGTGTDTQYF.

V usage is TRBV6-6 and J usage is TRBJ1-5; 7 nucleotides match TRBD1. This CDR3 region has 13 residues. CDR1 and CDR2 (germline): MNHNY, SVGAGI (reference sequence). The trim removed 5 bases at V and 6 bases at J, leaving 4 bases unmatched. CDR3 DNA sequence: TGTGCCAGCAGTGACAGGGAAGGTCAGCCCCAGCATTTT. Translated: CASSDREGQPQHF.

This clone occurred a few times. The V gene is TRBV5-1, the J gene TRBJ1-2, with D possibly TRBD1 on 6 matching bases. CDR3 size: 12 residues. V was cut by 4 bases and J by 7 bases, with 11 bases left in between. Germline V gene sequence: CDR1 SGHRS, CDR2 YFSETQ. The chain's CDR3 is CASSIDRSGYTF. CDR3 DNA: TGCGCCAGCAGCATTGACAGGTCTGGCTACACCTTC.

The V and J genes are TRBV16 and TRBJ1-1, with no clear D. V was trimmed by 2 bases and J by 7 bases, leaving 20 bases between them. CDR1 and CDR2 from the germline V gene are KGHSY and FQNENV. The CDR3 loop spans 16 amino acids. The CDR3 reads CASSQTGGLRGGEAFF. CDR3 coding DNA: TGTGCCAGCAGCCAAACGGGAGGGCTTCGAGGCGGTGAAGCTTTCTTT.

The chain recombines TRBV5-1 with TRBJ2-5; possibly TRBD1 for D (6 bases). Looked up from germline, CDR1 is SGHRS and CDR2 is YFSETQ. V was cut by 0 bases and J by 0 bases, with 9 bases left in between. This CDR3 has 15 residues. CDR3 bases: TGCGCCAGCAGCTTGGGGACAGCGAACCAAGAGACCCAGTACTTC. It is translated as CASSLGTANQETQYF.

This chain links TRBV2 with TRBJ2-5, with TRBD2 matching over 15 bases. The CDR3 totals 19 residues. Germline CDR1 is SNHLY and CDR2 is FYNNEI. Losses at the gene ends were 4 bases for V and 3 bases for J; bases not matched to a gene: 12. CDR3 nucleotides: TGTGCCAGCAGTGTAAACGGACTAGCGGGGGGGCAGGTCAAAGAGACCCAGTACTTC. Protein: CASSVNGLAGGQVKETQYF.

This clone was picked up a small number of times. The genes are TRBV5-4 and TRBJ1-1; a weak D match, TRBD1 (5 bases). V was shortened by 0 bases and J by 6 bases, with 12 bases between the two germline ends. This CDR3 comprises 14 residues. Per germline, CDR1 SGHNT and CDR2 YYREEE (reference sequence). Here the CDR3 DNA reads TGTGCCAGCAGCTTGGCCGGCAGGGCCCCTGAAGCTTTCTTT. Its translation: CASSLAGRAPEAFF.

The chain has TRBV2 and TRBJ2-2; 8 bases align to TRBD1. The V gene's germline CDR1 is SNHLY and CDR2 FYNNEI. V trimming: 3 bases; J trimming: 0 bases; junction bases outside the gene matches: 6. The CDR3 is 17 residues long. The CDR3 DNA reads TGTGCCAGCAGTGACCCCCCGGACAGGGCGAACACCGGGGAGCTGTTTTTT. This gives the protein CASSDPPDRANTGELFF.

The chain uses TRBV29-1 and TRBJ2-2, with TRBD1 matching over 7 bases. Germline values: CDR1 SQVTM, CDR2 ANQGSEA. V lost 7 bases, J lost 4 bases, and 6 bases stayed unmatched. The CDR3 runs 13 residues. CDR3 region: CSADRLGTGELFF. The CDR3 nucleotides are TGCAGCGCGGACAGGCTCGGCACCGGGGAGCTGTTTTTT.

This clone was counted only a few times. This sequence joins TRBV6-5 and TRBJ2-1, with D tentatively TRBD2 (5 bases). Between the trimmed V and J ends, which lost 7 bases and 9 bases, there was a span of 10 bases. Germline CDR1 MNHEY, CDR2 SVGAGI. This CDR3 region has 11 residues. CDR3 DNA sequence: TGTGCCAGCACTCAAGGAGGTGAGCAGTTCTTC. This encodes CASTQGGEQFF.

In its sample, this clone was seen a few times. The chain combines TRBV7-5 with TRBJ1-1; no DNA check was done on the table's D call, TRBD1. TRBV7-5 is deemed a pseudogene. CDR3 size: 15 residues. The CDR3 nucleotides read TGTGCCAGAAGCTTAGAACCAGGGGCAAACACTGAAGCTTTCTTT. Its protein is CARSLEPGANTEAFF.

The J gene is TRBJ2-3, the V gene TRBV29-1, with 8 positions matching TRBD2. J gave up 4 bases and V 6 bases, and 15 bases lay outside the gene matches. CDR3 length: 16 amino acids. The germline V gene encodes CDR1 SQVTM and CDR2 ANQGSEA. The CDR3 DNA reads as TGCAGCGTCACGGGGGGGCGCGGTCAATCGGCAGATACGCAGTATTTT. This sequence encodes CSVTGGRGQSADTQYF.

The chain uses TRBV7-2 and TRBJ1-5, with 9 bases aligning to TRBD1. In germline, CDR1 is SGHTA, CDR2 FQGNSA. V was clipped by 4 bases and J by 4 bases; unmatched bases: 14. The CDR3 is 18 amino acids. In DNA, the CDR3 is TGTGCCAGCAGCTACGGACAGGGGTTAGGGAAAGTGAATCAGCCCCAGCATTTT. It translates to CASSYGQGLGKVNQPQHF. Combining the CDR3 with reference TRBV7-2 and TRBJ1-5 gives the whole variable domain GAGVSQSPSNKVTEKGKDVELRCDPISGHTALYWYRQSLGQGLEFLIYFQGNSAPDKSGLPSDRFSAERTGGSVSTLTIQRTQQEDSAVYLCASSYGQGLGKVNQPQHFGDGTRLSIL.

The chain joins TRBV29-1 to TRBJ2-7; D perhaps matches TRBD2 (5 bases). This CDR3 region has 14 residues. Per the germline V gene, CDR1 is SQVTM and CDR2 is ANQGSEA. V was trimmed by 0 bases and J by 4 bases, leaving 13 bases between them. The CDR3 DNA sequence: TGCAGCGTTGAAGATCACCGGGGAAAGTACGAGCAGTACTTC. Protein product: CSVEDHRGKYEQYF.

Only a few counts were recorded for this clone. The V gene is TRBV2, the J gene TRBJ2-7, with 7 bases that match TRBD2. The junction had 5 bases not matched to a gene; V was cut back by 10 bases and J by 5 bases. In germline, CDR1 is SNHLY, CDR2 FYNNEI. The CDR3 is 11 amino acids. The CDR3 region is CANGEGDEQYF. The CDR3, as DNA: TGTGCCAATGGGGAGGGCGACGAGCAGTACTTC.

V gene TRBV21-1 combines with J gene TRBJ2-7; the table assigns TRBD1, which was not confirmed against the DNA. TRBV21-1 is a pseudogene segment. This CDR3 comprises 15 residues. CDR3 protein: CASSKAGAILYEQYF. The CDR3 region has the DNA TGTGCCAGCAGCAAAGCAGGGGCGATCCTTTACGAGCAGTACTTC.